There are a few counts of the clone carrying this T cell receptor beta chain. The entry originates in a study of T cells in localized non-small cell lung cancer. The CDR3 totals 11 residues. Germline V gene lookup returns CDR1 MDHEN and CDR2 SYDVKM. V lost 6 bases, J lost 5 bases, and 8 bases lay in between. Sequencing was performed with immunoSEQ multiplex PCR; in TCRdb, only in-frame clones are kept and a portion is missing. Among more than 9,000 clones listed, over 65% were seen once. The J gene is TRBJ2-7, the V gene TRBV28; D is unclear. The source of this sequence is a male donor at least 60 years old with stage I lung adenocarcinoma. The source material was peripheral blood, sampled before any cancer treatment. The CDR3 DNA is TGTGCCAGCAGGTCCCTCAACGAGCAGTACTTC. This translates into CASRSLNEQYF.